This TCR beta chain was identified in a study of blood T cell repertoires in COVID-19. Study details: Whether acute or convalescent, the COVID-19 samples came from the United States, Italy and Spain. T cells, B-cell-depleted T cells, or PBMCs provided the cDNA or gDNA that served as material.

The V end lost 4 bases, the J end lost 0 bases, and 20 bases lay between the germline ends. The germline CDR1 and CDR2 sequences are GTSNPN and SVGIG (reference sequence). This CDR3 comprises 17 residues. Original methodology: Counts of nucleated cells, estimated from reference gene primer amplification, were obtained. Only in-frame clones appear in the TCRdb table, and some are missing; sequencing was by immunoSEQ multiplex PCR. V, J and clone size derive from that table, while D and trimming were established from the DNA sequence. There are 53,000 or so clones in the sample; more than 75% occur only once, and approximately 20% lies in the top ten. The sample holds a few counts of this clone.

This clonotype originated in a man in his fifties or sixties with active or convalescent COVID-19. Material: peripheral blood. The chain combines TRBV30 with TRBJ2-3; the D gene is possibly TRBD2 (6 bases). CDR3 residues: CAWKSIFVGRSTDTQYF. The CDR3 nucleotides read TGTGCCTGGAAATCGATTTTTGTTGGGAGGAGCACAGATACGCAGTATTTT.